The entry that follows covers one T cell receptor beta chain sequence. Its antigen is not known. These data come from a study of breast tumors, draining lymph nodes, adjacent tissues. Findings of the study overall: Tumors had less TCR diversity than lymph nodes, more than nontumor tissue. Most tumor T cells seemingly derive from lymph node, then expand in tumor.

Germline values: CDR1 SGHRS, CDR2 YFSETQ. Trimming at V came to 3 bases and at J to 11 bases, leaving 13 bases not matched to a gene. The CDR3 length is 15 residues. TCRdb ran MiXCR on the multiplex PCR reads and lists one entry per CDR3 protein. This sample yields about 200,000 distinct CDR3 sequences, of which 31% are seen a single time; 4.3% belongs to the top ten. Breast cancer patients provided tissue from their axillary draining lymph nodes. The sample was axillary lymph node tissue. The TCR comes from a female donor with breast cancer. Some clones in this sample may be carry-over from other donors' samples. V and J are TRBV5-1 and TRBJ2-3; 9 positions agree with TRBD2. The CDR3 sequence is CASSSLAGPYNEQYF. The CDR3 DNA follows: TGCGCCAGCAGCTCCCTAGCGGGACCCTACAATGAGCAGTATTTT.